This paragraph covers one T cell receptor beta chain sequence. This specimen comes from a study of TIL therapy for anti-PD-1-resistant metastatic lung cancer. On the study more broadly: Median patient age was approximately 58, ranging about 35-80 years.

Time point reported: pre-treatment sample, taken before nivolumab and TIL therapy. Stage 4 NSCLC adults joined between October 2017 and 2020. This was the immunoSEQ v3 assay. Using immunoSEQ multiplex PCR, the repertoire was profiled, and TCRdb retains in-frame clones only, with some absent. The data hold fewer than 65,000 clones, with roughly four fifths observed a single time. Sequenced here: blood, sampled at baseline. The clonotype comes from a person aged 25-85 years with non-small cell lung cancer.

CDR3 DNA: TGTGCCTGGACCGGGACTAGCGGGAGGTTGCGGGCCGGGGAGCTGTTTTTT. Its protein is CAWTGTSGRLRAGELFF. The rearrangement joins TRBV30 to TRBJ2-2, with 15 bases aligning to TRBD2. There are 17 residues in the CDR3. CDR1 and CDR2 from the germline V gene are GTSNPN and SVGIG (reference sequence). Losses at the gene ends were 4 bases for V and 6 bases for J; bases not matched to a gene: 9.